This note documents a single TCR beta chain sequence. The target antigen is unknown. Trimming took 5 bases from V and 2 from J, leaving 10 bases between them. This CDR3 is 15 amino acids long. The sample belongs to a study of post-analysis software for immune sequencing data. On the study more broadly: Disease courses included relapsing-remitting, secondary progressive and progressive-relapsing multiple sclerosis. Study-wide results and caveats: The study found significantly lower normalized Chao1 diversity in multiple sclerosis patients than in controls. Included in a set of roughly 5 TRBV segments more frequent in patients than controls were TRBV5-6, TRBV5-1 and TRBV20-1.

TCR beta cDNA libraries included unique molecular identifiers. MiXCR, applied by TCRdb to the PCR reads, yields one record per CDR3 protein. The data show 750,000 to 950,000 distinct CDR3 sequences, with roughly 58% seen just once and approximately 4.4% held by the top ten. The sequenced sample consisted of blood. This TCR was recovered from a girl between 10 and 17 years old with multiple sclerosis. The chain combines TRBV12-3 or TRBV12-4 with TRBJ2-6; D is unresolved. The DNA of the CDR3 is TGTGCCAGCAGTCCACAGATAGCTGGGGCCAACGTCCTGACTTTC. Residues: CASSPQIAGANVLTF.